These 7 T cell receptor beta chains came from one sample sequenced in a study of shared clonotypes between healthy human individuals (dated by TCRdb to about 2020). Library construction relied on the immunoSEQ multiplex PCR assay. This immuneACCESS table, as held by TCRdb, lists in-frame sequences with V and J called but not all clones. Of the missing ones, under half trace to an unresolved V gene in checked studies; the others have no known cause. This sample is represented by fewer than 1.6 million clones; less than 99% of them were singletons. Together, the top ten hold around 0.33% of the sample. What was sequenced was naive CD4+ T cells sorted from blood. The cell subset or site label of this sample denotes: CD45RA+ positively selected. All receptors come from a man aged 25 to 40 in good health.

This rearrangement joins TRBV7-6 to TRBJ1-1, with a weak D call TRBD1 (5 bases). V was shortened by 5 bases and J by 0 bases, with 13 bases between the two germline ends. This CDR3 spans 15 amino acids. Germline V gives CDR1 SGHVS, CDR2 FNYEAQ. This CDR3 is CASSPDTRVNTEAFF. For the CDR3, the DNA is TGTGCCAGCAGCCCGGACACACGGGTGAACACTGAAGCTTTCTTT.

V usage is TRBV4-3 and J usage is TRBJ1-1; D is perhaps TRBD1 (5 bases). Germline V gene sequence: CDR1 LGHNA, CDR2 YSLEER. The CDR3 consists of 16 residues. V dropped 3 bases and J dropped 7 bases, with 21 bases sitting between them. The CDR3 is CASSQVNQGRTSEAFF. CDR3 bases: TGCGCCAGCAGCCAGGTAAACCAGGGCCGAACGAGTGAAGCTTTCTTT.

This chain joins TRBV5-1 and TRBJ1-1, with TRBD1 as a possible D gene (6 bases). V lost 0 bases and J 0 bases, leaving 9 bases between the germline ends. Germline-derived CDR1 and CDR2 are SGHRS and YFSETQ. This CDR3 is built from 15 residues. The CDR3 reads CASSLVTGLNTEAFF. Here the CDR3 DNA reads TGCGCCAGCAGCTTGGTGACAGGACTGAACACTGAAGCTTTCTTT.

The DNA of the CDR3 is TGTGCCAGCAGTTTAAGGACAGTGGCGGAGCAGCCCCAGCATTTT. Translated, it gives CASSLRTVAEQPQHF. This chain joins TRBV28 and TRBJ1-5; D possibly corresponds to TRBD1 (6 bases). There are 15 residues in the CDR3. Germline V CDR1 and CDR2: MDHEN, SYDVKM. V dropped 2 bases and J dropped 7 bases, with 15 bases sitting between them.

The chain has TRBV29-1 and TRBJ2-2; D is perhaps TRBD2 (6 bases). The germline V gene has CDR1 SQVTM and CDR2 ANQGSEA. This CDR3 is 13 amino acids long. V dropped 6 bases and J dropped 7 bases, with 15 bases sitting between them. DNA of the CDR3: TGCAGCGTCGGAAGGGCGGGGTTCGGGGAGCTGTTTTTT. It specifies CSVGRAGFGELFF.

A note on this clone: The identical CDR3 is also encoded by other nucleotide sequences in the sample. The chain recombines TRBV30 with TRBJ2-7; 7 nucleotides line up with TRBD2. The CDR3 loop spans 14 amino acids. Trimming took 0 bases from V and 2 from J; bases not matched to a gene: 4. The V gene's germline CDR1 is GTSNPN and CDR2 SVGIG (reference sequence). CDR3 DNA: TGTGCCTGGAGTGTAACGGGAGGCCCCTACGAGCAGTACTTC. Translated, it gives CAWSVTGGPYEQYF.

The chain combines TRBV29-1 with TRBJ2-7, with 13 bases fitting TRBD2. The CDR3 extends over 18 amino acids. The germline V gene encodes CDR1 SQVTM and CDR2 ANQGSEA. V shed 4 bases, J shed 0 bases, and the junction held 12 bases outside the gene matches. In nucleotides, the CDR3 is TGCAGCGTTGTAAAAGAAGGACTAGCGGGAGTATTCTCCTACGAGCAGTACTTC. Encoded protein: CSVVKEGLAGVFSYEQYF.